This T cell receptor beta chain was sequenced in a study of T cell responses to AZD1222 COVID-19 vaccine (dated by TCRdb to the early 2020s). About the study as a whole: A total of around 240 trial participants underwent TCR sequencing, of whom nearly 210 received two doses of AZD1222 and some 26 received two doses of the MenACWY control vaccine. Enrollment into the trials was organized by age into subgroups of 18-55, 56-69 and 70-plus years, and those subgroups contained approximately 150, 30 and 60 TCR-sequenced participants, respectively.

Results and caveats for the whole study, not just this receptor: Participants were mostly white British and included more females than males, and it was suggested by the authors that clonal diversity may have been underestimated. After two AZD1222 doses, spike-specific TCR breadth and depth were significantly higher than at day 0 and than in MenACWY recipients. No day 14 peak-response samples were available, so repertoires were characterized only after the peak T cell response. Reportedly, almost half of the unique spike-specific TCRs recognized epitopes lying outside the regions that are mutated in the B.1.351 and B.1.1.7 variants. In the small 56-69-year group, the increase in depth fell short of significance, most likely because of low power. The whole spike protein was spanned by vaccine-associated CD4 TCRs, and dominant responses were seen in regions 160-218 and 743-854. Conclusions about previously exposed vaccinees are limited, since just 5 or 6 AZD1222 recipients were seropositive for SARS-CoV-2 at baseline.

The sample's time point label is to be understood as: about 28 days (+/-7) after the second vaccine dose. In light of the paper, this sample's treatment or condition label describes: meningococcal conjugate vaccine given as trial control. Samples from vaccinated people were obtained from the UK trials COV001 and COV002, which included a single-blind randomized controlled phase 2/3 trial of AZD1222 (ChAdOx1 nCoV-19) in healthy adults. For TCRbeta chain sequencing, PBMC samples were collected from trial participants at day 0 and at day 28 after the second dose. As concerns this clone: This receptor's antigen is unknown. No quality values exist for individual bases; no much larger clone is one base distant.

The CDR3 regions of human TCRbeta chains were subjected to immunosequencing. As for how the authors treated the data: TCRs in the repertoires were matched against a reference library of SARS-CoV-2-specific TCRs that had been generated with the MIRA antigen-specificity platform. Breadth was defined as the fraction of unique TCRs that were SARS-CoV-2-associated. Depth was defined as the fraction of total T cells that were SARS-CoV-2-associated. Using the MIRA data, each spike-specific TCR was mapped to the spike region that the TCR reacts to and placed in a CD4 or CD8 class. Log10-transformed breadth and depth values were compared by one-way ANOVA with Sidak's multiple comparisons tests. Imported from immuneACCESS, the table was reduced by TCRdb to in-frame sequences with V and J called. These copies leave out some clones; in studies compared against another copy, an unresolved V gene accounts for under half, and the cause of the remainder is not known. V and J calls and clone size are those listed in that table; D and trimming were worked out from the DNA. In this sample the table shows 140,000 to 150,000 clones, more than 80% of which occur a single time. Roughly 7.5% of the sample goes to the ten largest clones.

The CDR3 measures 16 amino acids from cysteine to phenylalanine. Only CDR3 DNA is held: 48 bases, read in frame from base 1. The junction shows trimming of 0 bases on V and 0 bases on J, plus 12 bases between the germline ends. The chain uses TRBV5-3 and TRBJ1-2, with the D gene uncertain. TRBV5-3 falls under the ORF class, with uncertain function. The source is an adult who received the MenACWY meningococcal vaccine as a control. Sample: peripheral blood, taken 28 days after the second dose of the MenACWY control vaccine. The CDR3 sequence is CARSLAQAIANYGYTF. The bases are TGTGCCAGAAGCTTGGCTCAGGCAATAGCTAACTATGGCTACACCTTC.